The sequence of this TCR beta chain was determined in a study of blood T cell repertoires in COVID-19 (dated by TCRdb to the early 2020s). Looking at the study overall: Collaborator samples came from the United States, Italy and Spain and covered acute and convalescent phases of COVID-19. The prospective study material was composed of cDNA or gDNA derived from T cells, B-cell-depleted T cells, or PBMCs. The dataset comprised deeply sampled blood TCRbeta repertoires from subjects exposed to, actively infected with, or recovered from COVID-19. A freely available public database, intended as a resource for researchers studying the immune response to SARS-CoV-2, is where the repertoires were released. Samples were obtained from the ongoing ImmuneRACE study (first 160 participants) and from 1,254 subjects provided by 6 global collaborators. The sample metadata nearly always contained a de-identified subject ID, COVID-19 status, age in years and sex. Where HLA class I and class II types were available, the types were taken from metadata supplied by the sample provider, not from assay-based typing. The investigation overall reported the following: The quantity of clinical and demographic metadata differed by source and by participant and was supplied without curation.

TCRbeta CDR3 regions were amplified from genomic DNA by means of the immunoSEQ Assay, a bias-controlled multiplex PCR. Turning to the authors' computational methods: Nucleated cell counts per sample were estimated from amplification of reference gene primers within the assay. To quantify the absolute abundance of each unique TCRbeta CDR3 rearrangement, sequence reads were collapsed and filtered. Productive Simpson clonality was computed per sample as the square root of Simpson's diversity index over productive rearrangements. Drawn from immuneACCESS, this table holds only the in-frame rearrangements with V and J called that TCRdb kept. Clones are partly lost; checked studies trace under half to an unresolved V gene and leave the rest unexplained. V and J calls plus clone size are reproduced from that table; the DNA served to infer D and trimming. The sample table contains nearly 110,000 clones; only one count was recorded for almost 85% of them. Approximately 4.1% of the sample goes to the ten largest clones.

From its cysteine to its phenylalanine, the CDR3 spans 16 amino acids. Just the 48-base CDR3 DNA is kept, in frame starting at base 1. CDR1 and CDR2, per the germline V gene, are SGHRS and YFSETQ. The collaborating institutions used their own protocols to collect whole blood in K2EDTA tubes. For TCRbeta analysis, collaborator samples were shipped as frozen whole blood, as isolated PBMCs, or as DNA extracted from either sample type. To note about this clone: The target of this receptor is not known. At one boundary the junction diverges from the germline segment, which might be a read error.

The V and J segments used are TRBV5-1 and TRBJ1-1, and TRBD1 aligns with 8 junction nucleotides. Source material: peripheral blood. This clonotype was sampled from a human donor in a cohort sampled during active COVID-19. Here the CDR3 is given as CARSGGGGQGGTEAFF. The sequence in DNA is TGCGCCCGCAGCGGGGGGGGCGGACAGGGCGGCACTGAAGCTTTCTTT.